This TCR beta chain was found in a study of identical twins. Study outcomes and limitations: Memory repertoires lacked the insertion deficit that abundant cord blood beta clonotypes showed.

CDR1 and CDR2 (germline): LGHDT, YNNKEL (reference sequence). V gave up 0 bases and J gave up 2 bases; unmatched junction bases: 10. The length of the CDR3 is 17 residues. Through template switching, a universal primer site was introduced, and the cDNA contained unique molecular identifiers. TCRdb recomputed calls from the 5' RACE reads with MiXCR, one row per CDR3 protein. The sample consists of roughly 1.6 million distinct CDR3 sequences, about 32% of them appearing once. Turning to this clonotype: Antigen unknown.

The chain joins TRBV3-1 to TRBJ2-7; 7 bases are shared with TRBD2. This clonotype was sampled from a newborn girl in good health. The sequenced sample consisted of cord blood. Written as DNA, the CDR3 is TGTGCCAGCAGCCAAGATAGGGTGGCGGGAGCTCCCTACGAGCAGTACTTC. Residues: CASSQDRVAGAPYEQYF.